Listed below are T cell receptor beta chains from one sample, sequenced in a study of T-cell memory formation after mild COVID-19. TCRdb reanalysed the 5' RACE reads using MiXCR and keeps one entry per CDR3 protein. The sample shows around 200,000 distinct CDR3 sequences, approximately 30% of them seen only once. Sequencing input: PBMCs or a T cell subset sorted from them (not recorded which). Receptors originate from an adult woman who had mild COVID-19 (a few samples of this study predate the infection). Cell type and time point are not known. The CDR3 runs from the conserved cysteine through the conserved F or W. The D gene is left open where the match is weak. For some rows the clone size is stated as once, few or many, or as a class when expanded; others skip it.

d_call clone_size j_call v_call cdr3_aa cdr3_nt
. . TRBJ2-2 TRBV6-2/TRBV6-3 CASSYLRSAGELFF TGTGCCAGCAGTTACTTACGGTCCGCCGGGGAGCTGTTTTTT
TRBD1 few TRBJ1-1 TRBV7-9 CASRQGADTEAFF TGTGCCAGCAGACAGGGGGCCGACACTGAAGCTTTCTTT
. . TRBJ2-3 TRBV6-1 CASSEARDLDTQYF TGTGCCAGCAGTGAAGCAAGGGACTTAGATACGCAGTATTTT
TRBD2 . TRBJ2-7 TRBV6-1 CASSENGGATYEQYF TGTGCCAGCAGTGAAAACGGGGGGGCAACCTACGAGCAGTACTTC
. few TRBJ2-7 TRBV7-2 CASSPMGPLYEQYF TGTGCCAGCAGCCCAATGGGTCCTCTCTACGAGCAGTACTTC
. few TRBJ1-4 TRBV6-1 CAILGGTWRTNEKLFF TGTGCTATCCTGGGTGGTACGTGGAGGACTAATGAAAAACTGTTTTTT
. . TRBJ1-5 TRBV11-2 CASSLGMDQPQHF TGTGCCAGCAGCTTAGGTATGGATCAGCCCCAGCATTTT
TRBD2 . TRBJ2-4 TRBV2 CASSEPPGLAGEVPNF TGTGCCAGCAGTGAACCCCCGGGACTAGCGGGAGAGGTCCCGAACTTC
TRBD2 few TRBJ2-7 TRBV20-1 CSARDARGGLAEQYF TGCAGTGCTAGAGATGCCCGGGGGGGCCTTGCCGAGCAGTACTTC
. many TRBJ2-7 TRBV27 CASSQTRSYEQYF TGTGCCAGCAGCCAGACCCGCTCCTACGAGCAGTACTTC
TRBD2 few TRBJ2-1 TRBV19 CASSSGGAIYNEQFF TGTGCCAGTAGTAGCGGGGGGGCTATTTACAATGAGCAGTTCTTC
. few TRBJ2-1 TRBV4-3 CASSQETSGPYNEQFF TGCGCCAGCAGCCAAGAGACGTCGGGACCCTACAATGAGCAGTTCTTC
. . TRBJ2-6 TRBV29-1 CSVSTGIGANVLTF TGCAGCGTGTCGACGGGAATAGGGGCCAACGTCCTGACTTTC
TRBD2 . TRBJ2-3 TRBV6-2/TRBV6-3 CASSYGLAGSTQYF TGTGCCAGCAGTTATGGGCTAGCGGGGTCTACGCAGTATTTT
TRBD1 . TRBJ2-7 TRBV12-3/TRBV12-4 CASRPTGGEQYF TGTGCCAGCAGACCTACAGGGGGCGAGCAGTACTTC
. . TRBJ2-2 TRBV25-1 CASSGGLNTGELFF TGTGCCAGCAGCGGGGGCCTGAACACCGGGGAGCTGTTTTTT
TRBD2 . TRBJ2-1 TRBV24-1 CATSDISGTSGGAYNEQFF TGTGCCACCAGTGATATCTCCGGGACTAGCGGGGGGGCCTACAATGAGCAGTTCTTC
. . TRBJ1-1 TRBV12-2 CASRSRGFTEAFF TGTGCAAGTCGCTCCAGGGGATTCACTGAAGCTTTCTTT
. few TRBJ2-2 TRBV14 CASSQVPGLVGGELFF TGTGCCAGCAGCCAAGTCCCAGGGCTAGTTGGCGGGGAGCTGTTTTTT
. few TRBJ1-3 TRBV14 CASSQAGRGGNTIYF TGTGCCAGCAGCCAAGCAGGGAGGGGTGGAAACACCATATATTTT
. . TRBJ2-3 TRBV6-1 CASSTSGPGDTQYF TGTGCCAGCAGTACCAGCGGCCCGGGGGATACGCAGTATTTT
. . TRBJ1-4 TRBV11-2 CASSLDGRVGEKLFF TGTGCCAGCAGCTTAGATGGGCGAGTTGGCGAAAAACTGTTTTTT
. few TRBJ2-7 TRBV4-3 CASSQEGWADYEQYF TGCGCCAGCAGCCAAGAAGGCTGGGCGGACTACGAGCAGTACTTC
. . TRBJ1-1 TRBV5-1 CASSLTHRVWGAFF TGCGCCAGCAGCTTGACCCACAGGGTGTGGGGAGCTTTCTTT
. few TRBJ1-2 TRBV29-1 CSVGQGGHGYTF TGCAGCGTTGGGCAGGGAGGACATGGCTACACCTTC
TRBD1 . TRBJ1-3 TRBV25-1 CASSESTGAGNTIYF TGTGCCAGCAGTGAATCAACAGGGGCTGGAAACACCATATATTTT
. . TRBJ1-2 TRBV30 CAWRADGNYGYTF TGTGCCTGGAGAGCGGACGGGAACTATGGCTACACCTTC
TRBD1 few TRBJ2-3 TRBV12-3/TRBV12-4 CASSFTGTGVDTQYF TGTGCCAGCAGCTTCACCGGGACAGGGGTAGATACGCAGTATTTT
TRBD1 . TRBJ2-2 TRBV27 CATTGTGGVGNTGELFF TGTGCCACTACCGGGACAGGGGGCGTGGGGAACACCGGGGAGCTGTTTTTT
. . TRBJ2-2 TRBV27 CASSGITGELFF TGTGCCAGCAGTGGAATCACCGGGGAGCTGTTTTTT
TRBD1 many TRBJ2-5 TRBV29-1 CSALRRDRGETQYF TGCAGCGCCCTGAGACGGGACAGGGGGGAGACCCAGTACTTC
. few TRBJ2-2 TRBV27 CASSLIAGELFF TGTGCCAGCAGTTTAATCGCCGGGGAGCTGTTTTTT
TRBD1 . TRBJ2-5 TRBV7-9 CASSSWTGGEETQYF TGTGCCAGCAGCTCTTGGACAGGGGGCGAAGAGACCCAGTACTTC
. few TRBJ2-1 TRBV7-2 CASSLIDSYNEQFF TGTGCCAGCAGCTTAATAGACAGCTACAATGAGCAGTTCTTC
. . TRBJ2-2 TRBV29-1 CSVVVGSAYTGELFF TGCAGCGTTGTGGTTGGGAGTGCGTACACCGGGGAGCTGTTTTTT
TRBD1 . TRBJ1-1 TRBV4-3 CASSHPIARGTGAFTEAFF TGCGCCAGCAGCCACCCGATCGCGAGGGGGACAGGGGCATTCACTGAAGCTTTCTTT
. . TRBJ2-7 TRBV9 CASSVGRMSSYEQYF TGTGCCAGCAGCGTGGGCCGTATGAGCTCCTACGAGCAGTACTTC
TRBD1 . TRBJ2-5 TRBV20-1 CSAEQGAGKTQYF TGCAGTGCCGAGCAGGGGGCAGGAAAGACCCAGTACTTC
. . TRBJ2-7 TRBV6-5 CASRPNGYEQYF TGTGCCAGCAGACCTAACGGGTACGAGCAGTACTTC
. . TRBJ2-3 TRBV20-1 CSARAGEVTSTDTQYF TGCAGTGCTAGAGCTGGCGAGGTGACTAGCACAGATACGCAGTATTTT
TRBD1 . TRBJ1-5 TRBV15 CATSRETGSNQPQHF TGTGCCACCAGCAGGGAGACAGGGTCCAATCAGCCCCAGCATTTT
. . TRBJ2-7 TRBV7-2 CASSFGYSRVYEQYF TGTGCCAGCAGCTTCGGATATTCGAGGGTATACGAGCAGTACTTC
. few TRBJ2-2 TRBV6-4 CASSDLGAGELFF TGTGCCAGCAGTGACCTAGGGGCCGGGGAGCTGTTTTTT
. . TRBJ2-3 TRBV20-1 CSALTDTQYF TGCAGTGCCCTCACAGATACGCAGTATTTT
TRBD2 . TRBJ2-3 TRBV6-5 CASSFTSGRAFPDTQYF TGTGCCAGCAGTTTCACTAGCGGGAGGGCCTTCCCAGATACGCAGTATTTT
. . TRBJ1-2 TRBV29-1 CSAGASGWGGYTF TGCAGCGCTGGGGCCTCGGGGTGGGGTGGCTACACCTTC
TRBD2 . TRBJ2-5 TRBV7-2 CASSLVGPSGQETQYF TGTGCCAGCAGCTTAGTTGGTCCTAGCGGCCAAGAGACCCAGTACTTC
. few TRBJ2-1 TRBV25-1 CATQRGAYNEQFF TGTGCCACACAAAGGGGTGCCTACAATGAGCAGTTCTTC